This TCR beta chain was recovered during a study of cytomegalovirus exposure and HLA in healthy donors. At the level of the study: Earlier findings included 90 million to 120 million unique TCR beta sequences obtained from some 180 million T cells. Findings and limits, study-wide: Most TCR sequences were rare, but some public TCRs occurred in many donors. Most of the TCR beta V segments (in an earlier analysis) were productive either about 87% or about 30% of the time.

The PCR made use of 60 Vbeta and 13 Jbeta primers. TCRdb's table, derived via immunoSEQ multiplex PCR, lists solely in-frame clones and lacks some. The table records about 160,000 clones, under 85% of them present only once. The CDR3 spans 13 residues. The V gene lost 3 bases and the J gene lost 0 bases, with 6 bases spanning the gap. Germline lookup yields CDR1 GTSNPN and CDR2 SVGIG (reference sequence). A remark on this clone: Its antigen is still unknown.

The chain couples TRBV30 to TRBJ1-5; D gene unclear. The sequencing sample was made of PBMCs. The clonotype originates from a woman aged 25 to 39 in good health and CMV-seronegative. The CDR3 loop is CAWSTDSNQPQHF. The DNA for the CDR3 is TGTGCCTGGAGCACAGATAGCAATCAGCCCCAGCATTTT.